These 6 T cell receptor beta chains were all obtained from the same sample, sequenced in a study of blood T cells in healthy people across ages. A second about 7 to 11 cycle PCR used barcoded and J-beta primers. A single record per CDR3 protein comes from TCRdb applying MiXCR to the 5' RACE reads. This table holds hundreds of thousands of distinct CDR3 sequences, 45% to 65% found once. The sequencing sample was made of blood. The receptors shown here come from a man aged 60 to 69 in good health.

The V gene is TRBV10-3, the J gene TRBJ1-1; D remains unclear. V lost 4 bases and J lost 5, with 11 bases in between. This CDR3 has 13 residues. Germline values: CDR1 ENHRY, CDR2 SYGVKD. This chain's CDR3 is CAISARTETEAFF. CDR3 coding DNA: TGTGCCATCAGTGCTAGGACGGAAACTGAAGCTTTCTTT.

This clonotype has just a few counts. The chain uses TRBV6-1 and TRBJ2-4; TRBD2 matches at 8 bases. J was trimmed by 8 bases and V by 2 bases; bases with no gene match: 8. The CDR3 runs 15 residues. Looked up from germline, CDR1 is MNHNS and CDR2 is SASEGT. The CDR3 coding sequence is TGTGCCAGCAGTGAACGCCGGGGGGGCATAGACATTCAGTACTTC. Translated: CASSERRGGIDIQYF.

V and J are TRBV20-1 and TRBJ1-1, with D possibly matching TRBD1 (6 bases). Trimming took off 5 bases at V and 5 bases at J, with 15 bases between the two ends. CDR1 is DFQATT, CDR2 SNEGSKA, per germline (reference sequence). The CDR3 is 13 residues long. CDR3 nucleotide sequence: TGCAGTGCTGTACAGGGTCCTAGGACTGAAGCTTTCTTT. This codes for CSAVQGPRTEAFF.

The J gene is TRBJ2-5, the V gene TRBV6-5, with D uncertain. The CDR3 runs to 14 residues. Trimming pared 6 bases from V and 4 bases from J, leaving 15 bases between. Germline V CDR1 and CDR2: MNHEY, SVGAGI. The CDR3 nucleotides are TGTGCCAGCAGCTACGGAAACAATCGAGAGACCCAGTACTTC. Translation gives CASSYGNNRETQYF.

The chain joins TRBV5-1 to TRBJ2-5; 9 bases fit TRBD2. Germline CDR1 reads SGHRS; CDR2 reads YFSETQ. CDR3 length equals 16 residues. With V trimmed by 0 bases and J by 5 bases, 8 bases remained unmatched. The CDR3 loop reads CASSLDMRGGQETQYF. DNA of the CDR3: TGCGCCAGCAGCTTGGACATGCGGGGGGGCCAGGAGACCCAGTACTTC.

CDR3 nucleotide sequence: TGTGCCAGCAGTTACCCCTCGACTAGCGGGGGCCTCGAGCAGTACTTC. Amino acids: CASSYPSTSGGLEQYF. This chain links TRBV6-2 or TRBV6-3 with TRBJ2-1, with TRBD2 matching 12 bases. The DNA end is more similar to TRBJ2-7, so the J call may be wrong. CDR1 is MNHEY and CDR2 is SVGEGT in the germline V gene. This CDR3 is 16 amino acids long.